This T cell receptor beta chain was sequenced during a study of blood T cell repertoires in COVID-19. J gave up 0 bases and V 6 bases, and 8 bases lay outside the gene matches. From germline, CDR1 is KGHDR and CDR2 SFDVKD. The CDR3 extends over 16 amino acids. Measured with immunoSEQ multiplex PCR; TCRdb has only the in-frame clones, and not every one. This sample has some 95,000 clones, with nearly 90% found just once. The sequenced material came from peripheral blood. This chain links TRBV24-1 with TRBJ2-7; 9 bases are a match to TRBD2. The receptor's source is a man between 65 and 85 years old with acute or convalescent COVID-19. CDR3 sequence (DNA): TGTGCCACCAGTCCTAGCGGGGCCCCAAGCTCCTACGAGCAGTACTTC. It yields the protein CATSPSGAPSSYEQYF.